This is a list of T cell receptor beta chains from one sample in a study of blood T cells in healthy people across ages. TCRdb ran MiXCR on the 5' RACE reads and lists one entry per CDR3 protein. The sample lists about 970,000 distinct CDR3 sequences, about 51% occurring once. The specimen sequenced was blood. The receptors originated from a woman aged 55-70 years in good health. Both conserved end residues are part of each CDR3. A D gene is named only where the DNA matches it firmly. Size values are once, few and many counts, or a class for expanded clones, and some rows have none.

j_gene: TRBJ2-7
v_gene: TRBV28
abundance: many
d_gene: TRBD1
CDR3nt: TGTGCCAGCAGTTTGGTGTCGGGACAGGGTTACGAGCAGTACTTC
CDR3aa: CASSLVSGQGYEQYF

j_gene: TRBJ2-7
v_gene: TRBV6-6
abundance: few
d_gene: .
CDR3nt: TGTGCCAGCAGTTACGGTGATGACAGCTCCTACGAGCAGTACTTC
CDR3aa: CASSYGDDSSYEQYF

j_gene: TRBJ2-1
v_gene: TRBV20-1
abundance: .
d_gene: TRBD2
CDR3nt: TGCAGTGCTAGAGTGCTAGCGGACTCCTACAATGAGCAGTTCTTC
CDR3aa: CSARVLADSYNEQFF

j_gene: TRBJ2-7
v_gene: TRBV13
abundance: .
d_gene: .
CDR3nt: TGTGCCAGCAGCCCGGCGACTGGGCTGGAGCAGTACTTC
CDR3aa: CASSPATGLEQYF

j_gene: TRBJ2-7
v_gene: TRBV7-8
abundance: .
d_gene: .
CDR3nt: TGTGCCAGCAGCTTAGCGCCTCGCGGGATACCCTACGAGCAGTACTTC
CDR3aa: CASSLAPRGIPYEQYF

j_gene: TRBJ2-3
v_gene: TRBV27
abundance: .
d_gene: .
CDR3nt: TGTGCCAGCACCACCCCCCCAGATACGCAGTATTTT
CDR3aa: CASTTPPDTQYF

j_gene: TRBJ2-5
v_gene: TRBV20-1
abundance: .
d_gene: TRBD2
CDR3nt: TGCAGTGCTAGAATAGCGGGACAAGAGACCCAGTACTTC
CDR3aa: CSARIAGQETQYF

j_gene: TRBJ2-3
v_gene: TRBV20-1
abundance: .
d_gene: TRBD2
CDR3nt: TGCAGTGCTAGAGGTAGTAGCGGGAGAAAAGATACGCAGTATTTT
CDR3aa: CSARGSSGRKDTQYF

j_gene: TRBJ2-7
v_gene: TRBV6-5
abundance: few
d_gene: .
CDR3nt: TGTGCCAGCAGCCCCCCTTTCGGCTACGAGCAGTACTTC
CDR3aa: CASSPPFGYEQYF

j_gene: TRBJ2-3
v_gene: TRBV6-2/TRBV6-3
abundance: .
d_gene: TRBD2
CDR3nt: TGTGCCAGCAGTTACCAGCGGGGGGTTACAGATACGCAGTATTTT
CDR3aa: CASSYQRGVTDTQYF

j_gene: TRBJ1-1
v_gene: TRBV7-3
abundance: .
d_gene: .
CDR3nt: TGTGCCAGCAGCTTAGCTTATTTGAGCACTGAAGCTTTCTTT
CDR3aa: CASSLAYLSTEAFF

j_gene: TRBJ2-3
v_gene: TRBV7-2
abundance: .
d_gene: .
CDR3nt: TGTGCCAGCAGCTTTATACCACCGGGACCCCAGGGAGATACGCAGTATTTT
CDR3aa: CASSFIPPGPQGDTQYF

j_gene: TRBJ2-2
v_gene: TRBV3-1
abundance: .
d_gene: TRBD2
CDR3nt: TGTGCCAGCAGCCAAGATGTACGACTAGCGGACCACCCCGGGGAGCTGTTTTTT
CDR3aa: CASSQDVRLADHPGELFF

j_gene: TRBJ2-3
v_gene: TRBV27
abundance: .
d_gene: TRBD2
CDR3nt: TGTGCCAGCGCCCCCTCGGAGGGGACTAGTGCGTATTTT
CDR3aa: CASAPSEGTSAYF

j_gene: TRBJ1-2
v_gene: TRBV5-6
abundance: .
d_gene: .
CDR3nt: TGTGCCAGCAGCAAACAGATACTTATGGGCTACACCTTC
CDR3aa: CASSKQILMGYTF

j_gene: TRBJ2-6
v_gene: TRBV7-3
abundance: few
d_gene: .
CDR3nt: TGTGCCAGCAGCTTACAAGGGTCGTACGGGGCCAACGTCCTGACTTTC
CDR3aa: CASSLQGSYGANVLTF

j_gene: TRBJ2-7
v_gene: TRBV10-3
abundance: few
d_gene: TRBD1
CDR3nt: TGTGCCATCAGTGCGGGACAGGAATACTACGAGCAGTACTTC
CDR3aa: CAISAGQEYYEQYF

j_gene: TRBJ2-2
v_gene: TRBV29-1
abundance: .
d_gene: .
CDR3nt: TGCAGCGTTGAAGTCGGAAGGACCGGGGAGCTGTTTTTT
CDR3aa: CSVEVGRTGELFF

j_gene: TRBJ2-7
v_gene: TRBV7-2
abundance: few
d_gene: .
CDR3nt: TGTGCCAGCAGATCCGCGGGACAGACCTACGAGCAGTACTTC
CDR3aa: CASRSAGQTYEQYF

j_gene: TRBJ2-1
v_gene: TRBV2
abundance: .
d_gene: .
CDR3nt: TGCGCCAGCAGGATGGTGGCGAATGAGCAGTTCTTC
CDR3aa: CASRMVANEQFF

j_gene: TRBJ2-7
v_gene: TRBV20-1
abundance: .
d_gene: .
CDR3nt: TGCAGTGCTAGAGATCTTGTGCAGGGTGCGTACGAGCAGTACTTC
CDR3aa: CSARDLVQGAYEQYF

j_gene: TRBJ2-3
v_gene: TRBV4-3
abundance: .
d_gene: TRBD2
CDR3nt: TGCGCCAGCAGCCAAGGGACTAGCGGGAGGGCCGGGGATACGCAGTATTTT
CDR3aa: CASSQGTSGRAGDTQYF

j_gene: TRBJ1-1
v_gene: TRBV20-1
abundance: few
d_gene: .
CDR3nt: TGCAGTGCTAGAGACCGGTACGGGCCTACCCTCTCCTTTGCTTTCTTT
CDR3aa: CSARDRYGPTLSFAFF

j_gene: TRBJ2-7
v_gene: TRBV4-2
abundance: .
d_gene: .
CDR3nt: TGTGCCAGCAGCCATCGCATTGGCGACCCCTACGAGCAGTACTTC
CDR3aa: CASSHRIGDPYEQYF

j_gene: TRBJ2-7
v_gene: TRBV21-1
abundance: .
d_gene: .
CDR3nt: TGTGCCAGCAGCGGCGGGGCAGGGGGCTACGAGCAGTACTTC
CDR3aa: CASSGGAGGYEQYF

j_gene: TRBJ2-7
v_gene: TRBV6-1
abundance: .
d_gene: TRBD2
CDR3nt: TGTGCCAGCAGTGATGGGGGGGATGAGTACGAGCAGTACTTC
CDR3aa: CASSDGGDEYEQYF

j_gene: TRBJ2-2
v_gene: TRBV6-2/TRBV6-3
abundance: .
d_gene: TRBD1
CDR3nt: TGTGCCAGCAGTTACTCCGGGACAGGGGGCGCCCACGGGGAGCTGTTTTTT
CDR3aa: CASSYSGTGGAHGELFF

j_gene: TRBJ2-5
v_gene: TRBV12-5
abundance: few
d_gene: .
CDR3nt: TGTGCTAGTGGTTTGGATTGGCGACCAGAGACCCAGTACTTC
CDR3aa: CASGLDWRPETQYF

j_gene: TRBJ1-2
v_gene: TRBV6-2/TRBV6-3
abundance: .
d_gene: .
CDR3nt: TGTGCCAGCAGTTATTCCGATGGCTACACCTTC
CDR3aa: CASSYSDGYTF

j_gene: TRBJ2-7
v_gene: TRBV4-3
abundance: few
d_gene: .
CDR3nt: TGCGCCAGCAGCCAAGATCTCAGCTTACTAGCTTCGTACGAGCAGTACTTC
CDR3aa: CASSQDLSLLASYEQYF

j_gene: TRBJ1-1
v_gene: TRBV18
abundance: .
d_gene: .
CDR3nt: TGTGCCAGCTCACCAACTGAGGGGGACGCTTTCTTT
CDR3aa: CASSPTEGDAFF

j_gene: TRBJ1-1
v_gene: TRBV4-2
abundance: .
d_gene: .
CDR3nt: TGTGCCAGCAGCCAAGGGGCGAGTGGGAACACTGAAGCTTTCTTT
CDR3aa: CASSQGASGNTEAFF

j_gene: TRBJ1-1
v_gene: TRBV4-1
abundance: .
d_gene: .
CDR3nt: TGCGCCAGCAGCTCGGACAGAATGAACACTGAAGCTTTCTTT
CDR3aa: CASSSDRMNTEAFF

j_gene: TRBJ1-4
v_gene: TRBV7-2
abundance: few
d_gene: .
CDR3nt: TGTGCCAGCAGCCCTGACAGGTTTAATGAAAAACTGTTTTTT
CDR3aa: CASSPDRFNEKLFF

j_gene: TRBJ2-5
v_gene: TRBV6-1
abundance: few
d_gene: TRBD2
CDR3nt: TGTGCCAGCAGACGAGGGTTTTCTAGCGGGAGGGCCGGGGAGACCCAGTACTTC
CDR3aa: CASRRGFSSGRAGETQYF

j_gene: TRBJ1-1
v_gene: TRBV12-3/TRBV12-4
abundance: few
d_gene: .
CDR3nt: TGTGCCATCGGGGTCGAGGCTTTCTTT
CDR3aa: CAIGVEAFF

j_gene: TRBJ1-2
v_gene: TRBV7-9
abundance: few
d_gene: .
CDR3nt: TGTGCCAGCAGCGATAGTTTAGTCTCCTATGGCTACACCTTC
CDR3aa: CASSDSLVSYGYTF

j_gene: TRBJ1-2
v_gene: TRBV20-1
abundance: .
d_gene: .
CDR3nt: TGCAGTGCCATACGTTTTGGTGGGTATGGCTACACCTTC
CDR3aa: CSAIRFGGYGYTF

j_gene: TRBJ2-1
v_gene: TRBV12-3/TRBV12-4
abundance: .
d_gene: .
CDR3nt: TGTACCAGCAACCTCCGGGACAATGAGCAGTTCTTC
CDR3aa: CTSNLRDNEQFF

j_gene: TRBJ1-5
v_gene: TRBV28
abundance: .
d_gene: .
CDR3nt: TGTGCCAGCAGCTCCCCAGGAAGCCGGGGCAATCAGCCCCAGCATTTT
CDR3aa: CASSSPGSRGNQPQHF

j_gene: TRBJ2-6
v_gene: TRBV29-1
abundance: .
d_gene: .
CDR3nt: TGCAGCGTCCAGGACAGAGGCTCTGGGGCCAACGTCCTGACTTTC
CDR3aa: CSVQDRGSGANVLTF

j_gene: TRBJ2-3
v_gene: TRBV12-3/TRBV12-4
abundance: .
d_gene: TRBD1
CDR3nt: TGTGCCAGCAGTCCTAGACAGGGATGGGGAGATACGCAGTATTTT
CDR3aa: CASSPRQGWGDTQYF

j_gene: TRBJ1-6
v_gene: TRBV3-1
abundance: few
d_gene: TRBD1
CDR3nt: TGTGCCAGCAACTGGGGACAGGCGAATTCACCCCTCCACTTT
CDR3aa: CASNWGQANSPLHF

j_gene: TRBJ2-1
v_gene: TRBV20-1
abundance: .
d_gene: .
CDR3nt: TGCAGTGCTAGTACCCCGATTTCGCCCCTGGCGGGTGACTACAATGAGCAGTTCTTC
CDR3aa: CSASTPISPLAGDYNEQFF